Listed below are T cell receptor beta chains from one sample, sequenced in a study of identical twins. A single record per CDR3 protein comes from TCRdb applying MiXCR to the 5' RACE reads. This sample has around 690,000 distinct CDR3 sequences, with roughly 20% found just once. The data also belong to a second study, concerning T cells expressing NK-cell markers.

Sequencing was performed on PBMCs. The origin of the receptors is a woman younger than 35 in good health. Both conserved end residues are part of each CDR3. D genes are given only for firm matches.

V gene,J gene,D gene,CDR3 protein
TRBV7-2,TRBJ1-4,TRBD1,CASSLDRGEKLFF
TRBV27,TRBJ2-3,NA,CASSLYLESTDTQYF
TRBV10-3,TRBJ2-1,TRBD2,CAIRASGASYNEQFF
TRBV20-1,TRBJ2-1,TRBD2,CSARISGSSSYNEQFF
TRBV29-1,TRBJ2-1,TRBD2,CSAWVGLAGGNEQFF
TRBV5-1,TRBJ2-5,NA,CASSDRTLGETQYF
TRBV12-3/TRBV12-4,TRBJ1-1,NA,CASRYRGGALTEAFF
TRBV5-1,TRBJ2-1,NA,CASSLDLGSYNEQFF
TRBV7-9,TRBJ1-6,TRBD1,CASSPGTGGNSPLHF
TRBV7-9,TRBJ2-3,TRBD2,CASSFTSGGLEYF
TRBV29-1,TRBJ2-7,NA,CSVGWGKGYEQYF
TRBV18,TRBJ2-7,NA,CASSPQPIGTARLEQYF
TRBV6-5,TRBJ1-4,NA,CASSSHQGTGKLFF
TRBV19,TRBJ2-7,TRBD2,CASSLGLASHEQYF
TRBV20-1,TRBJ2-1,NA,CSARDLVAGATEYNEQFF
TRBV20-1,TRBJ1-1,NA,CSARVNLGTEAFF
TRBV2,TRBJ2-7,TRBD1,CASTSWGTGTYEQYF
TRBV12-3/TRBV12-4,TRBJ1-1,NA,CASSPQTRMTEAFF
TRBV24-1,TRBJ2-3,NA,CATSDGSPDTQYF
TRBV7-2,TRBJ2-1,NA,CASSPFRGSYNEQFF
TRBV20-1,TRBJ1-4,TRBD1,CSTSRGHGEKLFF
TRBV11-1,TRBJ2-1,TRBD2,CASSLGKFEYAGEDYNEQFF
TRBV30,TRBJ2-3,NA,CARANTDTQYF
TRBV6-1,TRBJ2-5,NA,CASGSGTPQETQYF
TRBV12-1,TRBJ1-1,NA,CASSFLVRGRVTEAFF
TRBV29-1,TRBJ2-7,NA,CSVIQGSSIEQYF
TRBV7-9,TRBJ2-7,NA,CASSSDTRTYEQYF
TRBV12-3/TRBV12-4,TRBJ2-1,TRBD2,CASSPIGTSGSVEQFF
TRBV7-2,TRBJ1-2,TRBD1,CASSRGQGTGYTF
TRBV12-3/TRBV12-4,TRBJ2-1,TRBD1,CASSFPGQGNNEQFF
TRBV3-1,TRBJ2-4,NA,CASSQARDQNIQYF
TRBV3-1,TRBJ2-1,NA,CASSHFQLGRNEQFF
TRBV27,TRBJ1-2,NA,CASKAGSNYGYTF
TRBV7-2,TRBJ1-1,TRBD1,CASSPQTGGWEAFF
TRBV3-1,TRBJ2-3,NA,CASSQGLSSGADTQYF
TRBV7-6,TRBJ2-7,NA,CASSLGDPGYEQYF
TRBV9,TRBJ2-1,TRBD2,CASSSFFPTSASSYNEQFF
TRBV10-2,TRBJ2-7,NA,CASTWDIGSYEQYF
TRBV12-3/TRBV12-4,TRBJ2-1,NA,CASSLGGGTNNEQFF
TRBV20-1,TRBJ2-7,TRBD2,CSARPGGGASYEQYF
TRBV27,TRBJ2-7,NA,CASSLSPRGYEQYF
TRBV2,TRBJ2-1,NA,CASSEAEPIYNEQFF
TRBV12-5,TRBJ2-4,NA,CASGLEGLGVQYF
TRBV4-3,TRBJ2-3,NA,CASSQVTGDTQYF
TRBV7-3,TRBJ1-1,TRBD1,CASSATGATEAFF
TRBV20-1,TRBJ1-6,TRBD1,CSAVDRAGSPLHF
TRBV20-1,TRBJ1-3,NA,CSARDKWTIYF
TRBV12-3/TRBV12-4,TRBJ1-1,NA,CASSLTYNTEAFF
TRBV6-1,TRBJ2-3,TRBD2,CASGPAGGTDTQYF
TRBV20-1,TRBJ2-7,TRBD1,CSAGGPHEQYF